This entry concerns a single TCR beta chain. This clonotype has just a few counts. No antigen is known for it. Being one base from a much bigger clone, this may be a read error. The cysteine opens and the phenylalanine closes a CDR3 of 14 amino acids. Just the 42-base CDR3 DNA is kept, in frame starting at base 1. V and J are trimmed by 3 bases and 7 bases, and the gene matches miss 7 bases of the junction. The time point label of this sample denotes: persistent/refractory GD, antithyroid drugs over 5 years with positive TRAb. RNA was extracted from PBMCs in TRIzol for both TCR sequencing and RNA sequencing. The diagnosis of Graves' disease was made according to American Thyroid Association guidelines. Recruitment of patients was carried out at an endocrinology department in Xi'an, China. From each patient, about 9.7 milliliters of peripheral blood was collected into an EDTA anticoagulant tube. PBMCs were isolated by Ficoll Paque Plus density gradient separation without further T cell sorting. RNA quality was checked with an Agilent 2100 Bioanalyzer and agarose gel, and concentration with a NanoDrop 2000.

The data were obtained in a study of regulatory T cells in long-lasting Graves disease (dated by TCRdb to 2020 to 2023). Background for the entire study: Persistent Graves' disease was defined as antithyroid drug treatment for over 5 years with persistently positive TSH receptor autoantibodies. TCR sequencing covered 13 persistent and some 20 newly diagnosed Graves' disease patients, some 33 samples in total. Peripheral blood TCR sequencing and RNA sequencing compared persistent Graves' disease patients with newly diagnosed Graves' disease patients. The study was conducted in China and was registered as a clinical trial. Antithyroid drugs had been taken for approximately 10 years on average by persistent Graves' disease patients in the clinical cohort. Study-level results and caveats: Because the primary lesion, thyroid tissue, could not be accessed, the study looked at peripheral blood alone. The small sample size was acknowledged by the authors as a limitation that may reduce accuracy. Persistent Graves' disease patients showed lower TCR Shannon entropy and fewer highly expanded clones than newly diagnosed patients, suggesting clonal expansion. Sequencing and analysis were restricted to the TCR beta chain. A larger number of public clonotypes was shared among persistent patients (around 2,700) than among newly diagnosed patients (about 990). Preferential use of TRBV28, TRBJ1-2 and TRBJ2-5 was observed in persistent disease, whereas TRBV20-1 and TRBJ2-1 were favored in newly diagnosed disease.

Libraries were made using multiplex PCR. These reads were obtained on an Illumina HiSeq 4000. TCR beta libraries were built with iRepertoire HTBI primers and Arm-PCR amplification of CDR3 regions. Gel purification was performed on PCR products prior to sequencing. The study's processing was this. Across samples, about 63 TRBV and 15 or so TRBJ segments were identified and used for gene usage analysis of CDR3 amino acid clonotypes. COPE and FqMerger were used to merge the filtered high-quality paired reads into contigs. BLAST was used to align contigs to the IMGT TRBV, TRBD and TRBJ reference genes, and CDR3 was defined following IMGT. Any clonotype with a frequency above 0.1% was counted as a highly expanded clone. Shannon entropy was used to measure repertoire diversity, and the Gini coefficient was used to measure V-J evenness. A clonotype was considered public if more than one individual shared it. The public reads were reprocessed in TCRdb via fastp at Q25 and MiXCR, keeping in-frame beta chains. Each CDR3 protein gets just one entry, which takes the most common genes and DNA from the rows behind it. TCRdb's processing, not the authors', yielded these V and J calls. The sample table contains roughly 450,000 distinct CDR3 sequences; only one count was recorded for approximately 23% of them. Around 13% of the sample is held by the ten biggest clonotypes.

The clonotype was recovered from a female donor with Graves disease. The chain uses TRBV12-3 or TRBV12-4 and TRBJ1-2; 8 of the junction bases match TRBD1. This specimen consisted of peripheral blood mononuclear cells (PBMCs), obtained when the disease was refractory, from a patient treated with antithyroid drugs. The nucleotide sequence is TGTGCCAGCAGTTTCTCATCGGACAGGGCTGGCTACACCTTC. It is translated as CASSFSSDRAGYTF.